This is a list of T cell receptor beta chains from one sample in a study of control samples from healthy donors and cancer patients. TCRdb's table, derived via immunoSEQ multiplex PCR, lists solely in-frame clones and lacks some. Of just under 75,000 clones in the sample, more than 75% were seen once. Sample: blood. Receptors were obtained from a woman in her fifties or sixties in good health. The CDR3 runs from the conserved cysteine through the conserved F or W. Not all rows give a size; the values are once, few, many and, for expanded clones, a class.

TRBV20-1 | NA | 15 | CSASRVGGTGNTIYF
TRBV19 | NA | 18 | CASSIRPTSAARINEQFF
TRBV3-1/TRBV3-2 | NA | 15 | CASSQAGTRSYEQYF
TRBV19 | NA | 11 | CASSKGDTQYF
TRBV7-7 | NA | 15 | CASSLAAGAGNTIYF
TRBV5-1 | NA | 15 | CASSREQYLNTEAFF
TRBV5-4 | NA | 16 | CASSPGLAGLTDTQYF
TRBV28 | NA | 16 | CASTLGWQAGVYEQYF
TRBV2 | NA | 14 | CASSEARGQIRAFF
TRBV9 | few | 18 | CASSVGSLAGGLGETQYF
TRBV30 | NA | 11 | CAWSRRGEQFF
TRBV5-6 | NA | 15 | CASSLGQIFTDTQYF
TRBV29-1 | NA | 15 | CSVGQGMMVNYGYTF
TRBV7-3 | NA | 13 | CASSQGWNTEAFF
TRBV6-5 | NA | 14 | CASSWDRGVYGYTF
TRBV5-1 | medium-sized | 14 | CASRGQAVANVLTF
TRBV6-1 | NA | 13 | CASSDQGQETQYF
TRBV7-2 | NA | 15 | CASSLDWRGHYGYTF
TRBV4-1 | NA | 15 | CASSHLGGSGNTIYF
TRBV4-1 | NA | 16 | CASSHPGGAFDYEQYF
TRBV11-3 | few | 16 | CASSPGTSGLYNEQFF
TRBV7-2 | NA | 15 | CASSLDRAIGNTIYF
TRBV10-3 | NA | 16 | CATLGRGGQSTDTQYF
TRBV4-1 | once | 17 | CASSLGLARGTYNEQFF
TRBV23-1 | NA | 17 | CASSPPWLGRANYGYTF
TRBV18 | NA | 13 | CASSPGRDTEAFF
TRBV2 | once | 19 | CASSEGGGGGWRLYNEQFF
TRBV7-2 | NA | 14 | CASSWGGRNYGYTF
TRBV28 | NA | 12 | CASRAGVSEQYF
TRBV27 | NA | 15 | CASGSRLAGFDEQFF
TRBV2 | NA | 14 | CASNLAGGSRLEFF
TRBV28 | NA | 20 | CASSSLPGLAALRSYNEQFF
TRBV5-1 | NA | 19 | CASSRTEGAWDRVNTEAFF
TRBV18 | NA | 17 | CASSPPNLAGHYNEQFF
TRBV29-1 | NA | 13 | CSVYSGVDNEQFF
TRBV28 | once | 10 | CASSNGKQFF
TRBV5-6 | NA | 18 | CASSLERGTGGPNTEAFF
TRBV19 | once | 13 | CASARGQSNGYTF
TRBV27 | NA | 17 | CASSPGTGGNGGYGYTF
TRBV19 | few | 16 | CASTRGGTSGSNEQYF